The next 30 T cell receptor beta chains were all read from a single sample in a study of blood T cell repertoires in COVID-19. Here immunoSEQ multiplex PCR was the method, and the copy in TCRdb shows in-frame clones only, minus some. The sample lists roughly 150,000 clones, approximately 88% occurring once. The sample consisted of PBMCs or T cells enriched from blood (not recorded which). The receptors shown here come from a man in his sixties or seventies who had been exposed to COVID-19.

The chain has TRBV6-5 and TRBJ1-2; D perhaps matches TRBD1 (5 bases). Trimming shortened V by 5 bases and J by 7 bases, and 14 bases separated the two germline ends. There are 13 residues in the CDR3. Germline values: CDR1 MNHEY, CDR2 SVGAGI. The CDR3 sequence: CASSRRQKGGYTF. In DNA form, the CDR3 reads TGTGCCAGCAGTCGTCGACAGAAGGGTGGCTACACCTTC.

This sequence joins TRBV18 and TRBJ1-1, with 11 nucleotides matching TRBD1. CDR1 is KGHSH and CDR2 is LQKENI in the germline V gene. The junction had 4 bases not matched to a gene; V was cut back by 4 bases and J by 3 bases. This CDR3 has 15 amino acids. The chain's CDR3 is CASSRTGGADTEAFF. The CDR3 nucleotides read TGTGCCAGCTCACGGACAGGGGGCGCCGACACTGAAGCTTTCTTT.

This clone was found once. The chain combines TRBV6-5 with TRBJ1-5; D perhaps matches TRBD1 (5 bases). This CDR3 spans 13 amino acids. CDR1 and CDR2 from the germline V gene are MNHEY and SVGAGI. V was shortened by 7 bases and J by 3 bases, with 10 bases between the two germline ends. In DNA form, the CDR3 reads TGTGCCAGCATACAGGAGTTCAATCAGCCCCAGCATTTT. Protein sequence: CASIQEFNQPQHF.

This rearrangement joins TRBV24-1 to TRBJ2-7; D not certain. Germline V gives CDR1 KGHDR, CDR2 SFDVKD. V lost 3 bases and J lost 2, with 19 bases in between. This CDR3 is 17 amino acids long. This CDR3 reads CATSDPRYSSNPYEQYF. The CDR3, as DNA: TGTGCCACCAGTGATCCCCGTTACAGCTCCAACCCCTACGAGCAGTACTTC.

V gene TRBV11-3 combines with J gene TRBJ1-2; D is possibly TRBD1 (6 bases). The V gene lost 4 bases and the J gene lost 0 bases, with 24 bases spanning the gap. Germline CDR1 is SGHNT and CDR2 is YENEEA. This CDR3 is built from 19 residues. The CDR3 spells CASSSSQGKQTSSNYGYTF. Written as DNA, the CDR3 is TGTGCCAGCAGCTCGTCGCAGGGGAAACAAACCTCTTCTAACTATGGCTACACCTTC. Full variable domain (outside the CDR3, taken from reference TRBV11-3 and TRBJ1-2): EAGVVQSPRYKIIEKKQPVAFWCNPISGHNTLYWYLQNLGQGPELLIRYENEEAVDDSQLPKDRFSAERLKGVDSTLKIQPAELGDSAVYLCASSSSQGKQTSSNYGYTFGSGTRLTVV.

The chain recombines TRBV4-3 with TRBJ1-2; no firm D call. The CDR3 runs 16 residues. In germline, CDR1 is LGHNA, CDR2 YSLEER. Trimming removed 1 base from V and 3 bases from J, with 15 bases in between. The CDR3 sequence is CASSQAARISDYGYTF. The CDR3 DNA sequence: TGCGCCAGCAGCCAAGCCGCGAGGATTTCGGACTATGGCTACACCTTC.

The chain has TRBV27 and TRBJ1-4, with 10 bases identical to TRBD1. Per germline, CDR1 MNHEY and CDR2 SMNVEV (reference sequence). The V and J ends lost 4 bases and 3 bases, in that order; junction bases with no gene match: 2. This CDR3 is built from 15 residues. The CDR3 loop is CASSSGTGANEKLFF. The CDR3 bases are TGTGCCAGCAGTTCAGGGACAGGGGCTAATGAAAAACTGTTTTTT.

The CDR3 is CASSQEPGMGTQYF. For the CDR3, the DNA is TGCGCCAGCAGCCAAGAACCGGGGATGGGGACCCAGTACTTC. The chain joins TRBV4-3 to TRBJ2-5; maybe TRBD2 (5 bases). V gave up 0 bases and J gave up 7 bases, with 12 bases separating them. CDR1 is LGHNA, CDR2 YSLEER, per germline. The CDR3 sequence is 14 residues long.

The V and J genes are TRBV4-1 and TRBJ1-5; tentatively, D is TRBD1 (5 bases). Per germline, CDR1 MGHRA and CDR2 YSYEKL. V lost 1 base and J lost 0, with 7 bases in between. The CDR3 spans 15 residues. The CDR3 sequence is CASSQGGVSNQPQHF. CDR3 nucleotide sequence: TGCGCCAGCAGCCAAGGGGGGGTTAGCAATCAGCCCCAGCATTTT.

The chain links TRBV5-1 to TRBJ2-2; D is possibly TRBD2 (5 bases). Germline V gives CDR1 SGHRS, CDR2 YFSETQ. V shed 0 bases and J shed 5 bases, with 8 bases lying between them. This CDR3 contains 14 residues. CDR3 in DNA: TGCGCCAGCAGCTTGGCCGGGGTTACCGGGGAGCTGTTTTTT. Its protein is CASSLAGVTGELFF.

CDR3 in DNA: TGTGCCATCAGTGGTTATGGGACTAGCGGGAGGGCCGGCGAGCAGTACTTC. This encodes CAISGYGTSGRAGEQYF. V is TRBV10-3 and J is TRBJ2-7; 16 positions agree with TRBD2. Trimming at V came to 4 bases and at J to 6 bases, leaving 9 bases not matched to a gene. CDR1 is ENHRY and CDR2 is SYGVKD in the germline V gene. The CDR3 loop spans 17 amino acids.

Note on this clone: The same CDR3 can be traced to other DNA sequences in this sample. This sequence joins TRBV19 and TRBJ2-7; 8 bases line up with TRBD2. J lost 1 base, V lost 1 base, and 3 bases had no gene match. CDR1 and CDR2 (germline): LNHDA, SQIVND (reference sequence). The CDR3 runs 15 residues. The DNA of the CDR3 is TGTGCCAGTAGTATAGTAACGGGAGGGTCCTACGAGCAGTACTTC. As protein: CASSIVTGGSYEQYF.

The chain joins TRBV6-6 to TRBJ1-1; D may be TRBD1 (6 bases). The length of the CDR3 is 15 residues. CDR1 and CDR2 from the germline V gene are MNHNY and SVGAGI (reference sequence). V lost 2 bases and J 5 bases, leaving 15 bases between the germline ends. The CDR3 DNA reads TGTGCCAGCAGTTACCCCACAGGGACGGGGACTGAAGCTTTCTTT. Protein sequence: CASSYPTGTGTEAFF.

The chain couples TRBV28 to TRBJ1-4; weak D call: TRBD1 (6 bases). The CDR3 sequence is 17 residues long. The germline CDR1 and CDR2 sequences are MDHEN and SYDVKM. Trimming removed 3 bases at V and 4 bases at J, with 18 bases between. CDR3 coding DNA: TGTGCCAGCAGTTTCCCCCATCCCGGACAGTTTAATGAAAAACTGTTTTTT. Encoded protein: CASSFPHPGQFNEKLFF.

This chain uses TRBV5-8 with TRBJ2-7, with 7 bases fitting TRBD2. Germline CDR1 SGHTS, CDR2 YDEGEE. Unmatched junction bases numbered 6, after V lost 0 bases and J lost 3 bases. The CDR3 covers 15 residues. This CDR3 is CASSLAGGLGYEQYF. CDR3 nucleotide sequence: TGTGCCAGCAGCTTGGCGGGGGGTTTAGGCTACGAGCAGTACTTC.

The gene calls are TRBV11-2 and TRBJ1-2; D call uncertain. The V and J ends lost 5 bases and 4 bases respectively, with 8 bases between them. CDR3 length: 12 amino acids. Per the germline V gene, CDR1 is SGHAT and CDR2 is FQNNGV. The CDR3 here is CASSREGYGYTF. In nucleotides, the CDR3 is TGTGCCAGCAGCCGCGAGGGCTATGGCTACACCTTC.

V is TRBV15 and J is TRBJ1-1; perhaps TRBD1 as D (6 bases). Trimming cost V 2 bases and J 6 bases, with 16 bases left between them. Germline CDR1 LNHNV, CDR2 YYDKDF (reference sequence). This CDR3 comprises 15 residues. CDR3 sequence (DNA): TGTGCCACCAGCAGATGGGGTTCCCAGGGGTCTGAAGCTTTCTTT. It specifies CATSRWGSQGSEAFF. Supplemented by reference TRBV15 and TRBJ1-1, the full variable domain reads DAMVIQNPRYQVTQFGKPVTLSCSQTLNHNVMYWYQQKSSQAPKLLFHYYDKDFNNEADTPDNFQSRRPNTSFCFLDIRSPGLGDTAMYLCATSRWGSQGSEAFFGQGTRLTVV.

CDR3 bases: TGTGCCAGCAGTCATAACAGGGCCACCGGGGAGCTGTTTTTT. Residues: CASSHNRATGELFF. The chain uses TRBV6-5 and TRBJ2-2; possibly TRBD1 for D (6 bases). Germline values: CDR1 MNHEY, CDR2 SVGAGI. This CDR3 has 14 amino acids. The V and J ends lost 5 bases and 4 bases respectively, with 11 bases between them.

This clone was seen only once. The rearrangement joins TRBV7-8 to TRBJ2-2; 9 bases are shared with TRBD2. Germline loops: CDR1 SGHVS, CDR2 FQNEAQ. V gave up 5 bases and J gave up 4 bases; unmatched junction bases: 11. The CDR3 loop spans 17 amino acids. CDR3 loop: CASSPSHLRGGTGELFF. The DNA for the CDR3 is TGTGCCAGCAGCCCCTCCCATCTGCGGGGGGGCACCGGGGAGCTGTTTTTT.

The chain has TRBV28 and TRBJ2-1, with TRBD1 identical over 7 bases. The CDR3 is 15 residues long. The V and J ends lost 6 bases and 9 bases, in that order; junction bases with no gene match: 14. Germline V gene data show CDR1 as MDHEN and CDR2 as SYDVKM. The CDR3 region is CASSPGTALGFEQFF. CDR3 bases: TGTGCCAGCAGCCCAGGGACAGCCCTGGGGTTTGAGCAGTTCTTC.

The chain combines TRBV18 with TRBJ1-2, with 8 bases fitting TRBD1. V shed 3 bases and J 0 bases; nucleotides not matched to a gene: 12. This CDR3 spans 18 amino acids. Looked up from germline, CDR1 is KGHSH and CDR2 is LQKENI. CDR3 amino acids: CASSPSQGASVANYGYTF. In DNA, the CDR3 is TGTGCCAGCTCACCTAGCCAGGGGGCATCGGTAGCTAACTATGGCTACACCTTC.

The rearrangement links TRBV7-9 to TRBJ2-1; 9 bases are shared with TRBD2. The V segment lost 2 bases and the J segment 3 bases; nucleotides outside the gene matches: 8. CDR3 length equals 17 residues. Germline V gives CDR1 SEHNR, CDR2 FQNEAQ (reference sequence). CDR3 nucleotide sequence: TGTGCCAGCAGCTTATACTTGGGCGGGAGGGACTACAATGAGCAGTTCTTC. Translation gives CASSLYLGGRDYNEQFF.

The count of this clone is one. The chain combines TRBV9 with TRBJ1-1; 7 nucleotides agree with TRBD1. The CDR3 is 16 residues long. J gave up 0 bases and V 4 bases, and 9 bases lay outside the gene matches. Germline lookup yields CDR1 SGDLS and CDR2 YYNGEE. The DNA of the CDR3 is TGTGCCAGCAGCCCAGGGGGTGTAGGGCTGAACACTGAAGCTTTCTTT. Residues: CASSPGGVGLNTEAFF.

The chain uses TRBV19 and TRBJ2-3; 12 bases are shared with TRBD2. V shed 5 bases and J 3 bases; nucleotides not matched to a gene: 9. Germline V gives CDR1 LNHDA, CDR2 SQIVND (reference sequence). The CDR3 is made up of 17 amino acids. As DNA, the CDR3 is TGTGCCAGTAGTGCCCACTCTAGCGGGGGGGCGACAGATACGCAGTATTTT. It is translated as CASSAHSSGGATDTQYF. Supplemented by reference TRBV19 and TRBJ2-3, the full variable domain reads DGGITQSPKYLFRKEGQNVTLSCEQNLNHDAMYWYRQDPGQGLRLIYYSQIVNDFQKGDIAEGYSVSREKKESFPLTVTSAQKNPTAFYLCASSAHSSGGATDTQYFGPGTRLTVL.

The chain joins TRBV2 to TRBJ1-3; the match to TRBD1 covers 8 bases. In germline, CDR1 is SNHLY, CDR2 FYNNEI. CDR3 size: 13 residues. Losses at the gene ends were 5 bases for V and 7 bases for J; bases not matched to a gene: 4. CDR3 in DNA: TGTGCCAGCAGTTTGGACAGGGTGAACACCATATATTTT. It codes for CASSLDRVNTIYF.

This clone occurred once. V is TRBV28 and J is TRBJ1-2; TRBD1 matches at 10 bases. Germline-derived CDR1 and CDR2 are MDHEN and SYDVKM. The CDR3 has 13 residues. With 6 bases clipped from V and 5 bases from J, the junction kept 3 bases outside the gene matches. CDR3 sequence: CASRGDRGYGYTF. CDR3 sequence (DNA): TGTGCCAGCAGGGGGGACAGGGGATATGGCTACACCTTC.

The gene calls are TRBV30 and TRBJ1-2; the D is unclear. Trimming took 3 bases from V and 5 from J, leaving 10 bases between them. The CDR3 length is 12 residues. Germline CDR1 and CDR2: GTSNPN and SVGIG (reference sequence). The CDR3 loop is CAWSPQEYGYTF. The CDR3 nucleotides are TGTGCCTGGAGCCCCCAGGAATATGGCTACACCTTC.

CDR3 coding DNA: TGTGCCAGCAGTTTACCGGGGGATCAAGAGACCCAGTACTTC. Translating gives CASSLPGDQETQYF. The V gene is TRBV28, the J gene TRBJ2-5, with a weak D call TRBD2 (6 bases). Trimming cost V 2 bases and J 2 bases, with 9 bases left between them. Germline-derived CDR1 and CDR2 are MDHEN and SYDVKM. The CDR3 contains 14 residues. The full variable domain, its missing parts supplied by reference TRBV28 and TRBJ2-5, is DVKVTQSSRYLVKRTGEKVFLECVQDMDHENMFWYRQDPGLGLRLIYFSYDVKMKEKGDIPEGYSVSREKKERFSLILESASTNQTSMYLCASSLPGDQETQYFGPGTRLLVL.

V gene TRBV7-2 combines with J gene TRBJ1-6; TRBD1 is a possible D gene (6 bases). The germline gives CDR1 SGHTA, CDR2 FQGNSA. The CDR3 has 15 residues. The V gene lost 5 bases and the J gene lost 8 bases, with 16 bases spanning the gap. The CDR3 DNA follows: TGTGCCAGCAGCCCGAGTACAGGGTTGGATTCACCCCTCCACTTT. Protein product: CASSPSTGLDSPLHF.

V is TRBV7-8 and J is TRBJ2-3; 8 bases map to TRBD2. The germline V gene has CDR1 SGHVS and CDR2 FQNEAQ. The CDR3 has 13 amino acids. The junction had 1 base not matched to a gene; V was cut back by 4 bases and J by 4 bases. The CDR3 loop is CASSSGGPDTQYF. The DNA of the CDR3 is TGTGCCAGCAGCTCGGGGGGGCCAGATACGCAGTATTTT.